These 3 T cell receptor beta chains share one sample of origin, sequenced in a study of blood T cell repertoires in COVID-19. Measured with immunoSEQ multiplex PCR; TCRdb has only the in-frame clones, and not every one. The sample has 200,000 to 250,000 clones, roughly 90% seen once; the top ten hold roughly 2.5%. The sample was PBMCs or T cells enriched from blood (not recorded which). The receptors originated from a woman in her twenties or thirties who had recovered from COVID-19.

This clone is a singleton in its sample. The gene calls are TRBV2 and TRBJ1-5, with 7 positions matching TRBD1. Losses at the gene ends were 2 bases for V and 6 bases for J; bases not matched to a gene: 10. This CDR3 is built from 16 residues. Germline-derived CDR1 and CDR2 are SNHLY and FYNNEI. CDR3 bases: TGTGCCAGCAGTGAAAAACAGGGGCGCGGTAGTCAGCCCCAGCATTTT. Residues: CASSEKQGRGSQPQHF. Full variable domain (rest looked up from reference TRBV2 and TRBJ1-5): EPEVTQTPSHQVTQMGQEVILRCVPISNHLYFYWYRQILGQKVEFLVSFYNNEISEKSEIFDDQFSVERPDGSNFTLKIRSTKLEDSAMYFCASSEKQGRGSQPQHFGDGTRLSIL.

This clone was detected a few times. The V and J genes are TRBV28 and TRBJ1-2; TRBD1 matches at 9 bases. Trimming removed 8 bases from V and 6 bases from J; junction bases left unmatched: 7. The CDR3 has 13 residues. Germline CDR1 reads MDHEN; CDR2 reads SYDVKM. The CDR3 reads CASREQGADGYTF. The CDR3, as DNA: TGTGCCAGCCGTGAACAGGGGGCGGATGGCTACACCTTC.

This chain uses TRBV20-1 with TRBJ2-5; no reliable D call. The CDR3 extends over 10 amino acids. The V gene's germline CDR1 is DFQATT and CDR2 SNEGSKA (reference sequence). V lost 4 bases and J 2 bases, leaving 2 bases between the germline ends. CDR3 sequence reads: CSATQETQYF. CDR3 sequence (DNA): TGCAGTGCTACACAAGAGACCCAGTACTTC.